Described below is a single T cell receptor (beta chain) sequence and its context. At one boundary the junction diverges from the germline segment, which might be a read error. The CDR3 consists of 14 residues. Germline V gene sequence: CDR1 DFQATT, CDR2 SNEGSKA (reference sequence). The entry originates in a study of blood T cell repertoires in COVID-19. Profiling relied on immunoSEQ multiplex PCR, and the TCRdb table lists in-frame clones only, not all of them. The table lists 150,000 to 200,000 clones, over 75% of them singletons, with around 6.1% in the top ten. This TCR was recovered from a man aged 40-49 years who had recovered from COVID-19. The specimen was PBMCs or T cells enriched from blood (not recorded which). The chain carries TRBV20-1 and TRBJ2-1; D is unclear. CDR3 in amino acids: CSASPVTAYSEQFF. The CDR3 DNA reads as TGCAGTGCTAGTCCCGTAACGGCCTACAGTGAGCAGTTCTTC.